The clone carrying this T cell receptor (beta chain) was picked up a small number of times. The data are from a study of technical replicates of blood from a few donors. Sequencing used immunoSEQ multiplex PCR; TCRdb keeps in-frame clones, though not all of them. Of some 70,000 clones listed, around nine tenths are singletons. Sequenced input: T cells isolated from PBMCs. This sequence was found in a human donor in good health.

CDR3 protein: CASSLGFYSNQPQHF. Written as DNA, the CDR3 is TGTGCCAGCAGCTTAGGATTCTATAGCAATCAGCCCCAGCATTTT. V gene TRBV7-2 combines with J gene TRBJ1-5; D call uncertain. The CDR3 length is 15 residues. V was trimmed by 1 base and J by 0 bases, leaving 7 bases between them. Looked up from germline, CDR1 is SGHTA and CDR2 is FQGNSA.